Below are 31 T cell receptor beta chains sequenced from a single sample in a study of T cell responses to AZD1222 COVID-19 vaccine. This table comes from immunoSEQ multiplex PCR, and its TCRdb copy is limited to in-frame clones, with some not included. The sample consists of around 53,000 clones, more than 70% of them appearing once. The specimen was peripheral blood, collected on day 0 of MenACWY control vaccination. These receptors were obtained from an adult in good health.

V usage is TRBV4-1 and J usage is TRBJ1-4, with a weak D call TRBD1 (5 bases). Per the germline V gene, CDR1 is MGHRA and CDR2 is YSYEKL. The germline V and J ends were trimmed by 0 bases and 0 bases, with 20 bases remaining between them. The CDR3 loop spans 20 amino acids. The CDR3 spells CASSQDITGNPISTNEKLFF. CDR3 nucleotides: TGCGCCAGCAGCCAAGATATCACAGGCAACCCAATTTCAACTAATGAAAAACTGTTTTTT.

The V call is TRBV5-5, the J call TRBJ2-7; weak D call: TRBD1 (6 bases). CDR3 length: 12 residues. Germline-derived CDR1 and CDR2 are SGHKS and YYEKEE (reference sequence). V lost 1 base and J lost 6, with 8 bases in between. This CDR3 reads CASSLFRGEQYF. DNA of the CDR3: TGTGCCAGCAGCTTGTTCAGGGGCGAGCAGTACTTC. The full variable domain, with the rest looked up from reference TRBV5-5 and TRBJ2-7, is DAGVTQSPTHLIKTRGQQVTLRCSPISGHKSVSWYQQVLGQGPQFIFQYYEKEERGRGNFPDRFSARQFPNYSSELNVNALLLGDSALYLCASSLFRGEQYFGPGTRLTVT.

The chain combines TRBV18 with TRBJ1-4; 7 bases agree with TRBD1. This CDR3 has 16 amino acids. V gave up 3 bases and J gave up 6 bases; unmatched junction bases: 10. Germline V lookup: CDR1 KGHSH, CDR2 LQKENI. The CDR3 DNA reads as TGTGCCAGCTCACCCAAAGTATGGGACAGCGATGAAAAACTGTTTTTT. Translating gives CASSPKVWDSDEKLFF.

Here the CDR3 reads CASSLALAVEQFF. The DNA for the CDR3 is TGTGCCAGCAGCTTAGCGCTCGCGGTTGAGCAGTTCTTC. J is TRBJ2-1 and V is TRBV7-2; D unclear. Germline assignment: CDR1 SGHTA and CDR2 FQGNSA. Trimming stripped 0 bases from V and 9 bases from J, with 9 bases between. There are 13 residues in the CDR3.

The chain is built from TRBV10-3 and TRBJ2-1; 9 bases map to TRBD1. This CDR3 is 16 amino acids long. In germline, CDR1 is ENHRY, CDR2 SYGVKD. Germline trimming cut 9 bases from V and 4 bases from J; bases unmatched to any gene: 13. DNA for the CDR3: TGTGCCATAAGGGACAGGGTCACATCCAGATACAATGAGCAGTTCTTC. Translation gives CAIRDRVTSRYNEQFF.

This clone was detected a few times. The chain is built from TRBV19 and TRBJ1-2; D is ambiguous. Germline V gene sequence: CDR1 LNHDA, CDR2 SQIVND (reference sequence). The CDR3 sequence is 14 residues long. Trimming took off 1 base at V and 1 base at J, with 7 bases between the two ends. The CDR3 region is CASSIVGGNYGYTF. The CDR3 DNA follows: TGTGCCAGTAGTATAGTAGGCGGTAACTATGGCTACACCTTC.

The J gene is TRBJ2-1, the V gene TRBV19; possible D gene TRBD1, 5 bases. The germline gives CDR1 LNHDA, CDR2 SQIVND (reference sequence). CDR3 length: 14 amino acids. The ends were cut back, 3 bases at V and 7 bases at J, with 13 bases in the middle. CDR3 loop: CASSMGLVANEQFF. The DNA of the CDR3 is TGTGCCAGTAGTATGGGGCTAGTGGCGAATGAGCAGTTCTTC.

V and J are TRBV6-5 and TRBJ2-7, with a weak D call TRBD2 (6 bases). Germline V lookup: CDR1 MNHEY, CDR2 SVGAGI. This CDR3 comprises 13 residues. V lost 6 bases and J 2 bases, leaving 11 bases between the germline ends. This CDR3 reads CASRGGRAYEQYF. The CDR3 DNA follows: TGTGCCAGCAGGGGGGGTAGGGCCTACGAGCAGTACTTC.

V and J are TRBV3-1 (or the pseudogene TRBV3-2) and TRBJ2-2; D is unclear. This CDR3 region has 17 residues. V lost 0 bases to trimming and J lost 3 bases, with 14 bases between them. Germline CDR1 reads LGHDT; CDR2 reads YNNKEL (reference sequence). CDR3 region: CASSQDVPGLHTGELFF. The CDR3 DNA sequence: TGTGCCAGCAGCCAAGATGTCCCGGGCCTACACACCGGGGAGCTGTTTTTT.

This chain uses TRBV18 with TRBJ1-2, with D perhaps TRBD1 (5 bases). The CDR3 totals 13 residues. Germline CDR1 reads KGHSH; CDR2 reads LQKENI. Trimming left V 2 bases short and J 5 bases short, with 9 bases between. CDR3 sequence reads: CASSPAGLYGYTF. CDR3 in DNA: TGTGCCAGCTCACCAGCAGGGTTGTATGGCTACACCTTC.

The chain combines TRBV19 with TRBJ1-1; unclear D gene. V gave up 5 bases and J gave up 2 bases, with 9 bases separating them. The germline V gene encodes CDR1 LNHDA and CDR2 SQIVND (reference sequence). The CDR3 loop spans 13 amino acids. The CDR3, as DNA: TGTGCCAGTAGTGCTACAAGAAACACTGAAGCTTTCTTT. Translating gives CASSATRNTEAFF.

The chain links TRBV28 to TRBJ1-6; D not certain. The CDR3 has 14 amino acids. Germline assignment: CDR1 MDHEN and CDR2 SYDVKM. V lost 5 bases to trimming and J lost 5 bases, with 10 bases between them. The CDR3 spells CASSAGRNNSPLHF. Written as DNA, the CDR3 is TGTGCCAGCAGTGCAGGACGGAATAATTCACCCCTCCACTTT.

The chain has TRBV7-6 and TRBJ2-2, with D unclear. This CDR3 region has 13 residues. Germline V gene lookup returns CDR1 SGHVS and CDR2 FNYEAQ. The V and J ends lost 6 bases and 0 bases respectively, with 5 bases between them. The CDR3 DNA reads as TGTGCCAGCAGTTCTCCGAACACCGGGGAGCTGTTTTTT. Protein: CASSSPNTGELFF.

In its sample, this clone was seen once. The chain joins TRBV3-1 (or the pseudogene TRBV3-2) to TRBJ2-2; no clear D gene. CDR1 is LGHDT, CDR2 YNNKEL, per germline (reference sequence). This CDR3 is built from 13 residues. Deletions cut 2 bases from V and 8 bases from J, with 9 bases between. The CDR3 region has the DNA TGTGCCAGCAGCCAAACCGGCGTGGGGGAGCTGTTTTTT. Translating gives CASSQTGVGELFF.

This chain uses TRBV18 with TRBJ2-7; TRBD1 matches at 11 bases. CDR1 and CDR2 (germline): KGHSH, LQKENI. The V and J ends lost 2 bases and 5 bases, in that order; junction bases with no gene match: 8. There are 16 residues in the CDR3. The CDR3 DNA follows: TGTGCCAGCTCACCAACATCCGGGACAGGGGGTCACGAGCAGTACTTC. The encoded protein is CASSPTSGTGGHEQYF.

The J gene is TRBJ2-3, the V gene TRBV20-1; 8 bases match TRBD2. The V and J ends lost 3 bases and 5 bases, in that order; junction bases with no gene match: 10. From germline, CDR1 is DFQATT and CDR2 SNEGSKA (reference sequence). The CDR3 is 15 amino acids. The CDR3 bases are TGCAGTGCTAGTCTTCGGACTAGCTCCGTAGATACGCAGTATTTT. Translated: CSASLRTSSVDTQYF.

The chain has TRBV7-2 and TRBJ2-1; TRBD2 matches at 11 bases. Looked up from germline, CDR1 is SGHTA and CDR2 is FQGNSA. With V trimmed by 2 bases and J by 1 base, 4 bases remained unmatched. This CDR3 has 17 residues. The CDR3 region has the DNA TGTGCCAGCAGCTTACCACTAGCGGGAGCATCCTACAATGAGCAGTTCTTC. It codes for CASSLPLAGASYNEQFF.

The CDR3 spells CASSLGQGARNRETQYF. CDR3 sequence (DNA): TGCGCCAGCAGCCTGGGGCAGGGGGCGCGTAATAGAGAGACCCAGTACTTC. V is TRBV5-1 and J is TRBJ2-5, with 8 bases fitting TRBD1. The germline V gene encodes CDR1 SGHRS and CDR2 YFSETQ. The V gene end was trimmed by 4 bases and the J gene end by 4 bases; junction bases not matched to a gene: 15. The CDR3 has 17 amino acids. Drawing the rest from reference TRBV5-1 and TRBJ2-5, the complete variable domain is KAGVTQTPRYLIKTRGQQVTLSCSPISGHRSVSWYQQTPGQGLQFLFEYFSETQRNKGNFPGRFSGRQFSNSRSEMNVSTLELGDSALYLCASSLGQGARNRETQYFGPGTRLLVL.

The V call is TRBV19, the J call TRBJ2-3; D remains ambiguous. Per germline, CDR1 LNHDA and CDR2 SQIVND (reference sequence). V was clipped by 4 bases and J by 2 bases, with 13 bases between them. The CDR3 has 15 residues. For the CDR3, the DNA is TGTGCCAGTAGTAAAATCGGTGGGAACACAGATACGCAGTATTTT. Its protein product is CASSKIGGNTDTQYF.

This clone was found a few times. This chain connects TRBV19 to TRBJ2-1, with 7 bases aligning to TRBD1. Trimming cost V 3 bases and J 5 bases; bases outside gene matches: 1. Germline V lookup: CDR1 LNHDA, CDR2 SQIVND (reference sequence). The CDR3 sequence is 13 residues long. The CDR3 region is CASSIQGDNEQFF. The DNA for the CDR3 is TGTGCCAGTAGTATCCAGGGGGACAATGAGCAGTTCTTC.

The chain recombines TRBV28 with TRBJ1-2; TRBD1 matches at 7 bases. Germline assignment: CDR1 MDHEN and CDR2 SYDVKM. Trimming at V came to 5 bases and at J to 3 bases, leaving 6 bases not matched to a gene. The CDR3 length is 14 residues. This CDR3 is CASSTSTGYYGYTF. CDR3 coding DNA: TGTGCCAGCAGTACCTCGACAGGGTACTATGGCTACACCTTC.

This clone is large (0.1 to 1%) within its sample. This sequence joins TRBV5-4 and TRBJ2-1; maybe TRBD2 (7 bases). The CDR3 is made up of 15 amino acids. The germline V gene has CDR1 SGHNT and CDR2 YYREEE (reference sequence). CDR3 amino acids: CVPWGRESFYNEQFF. The DNA of the CDR3 is TGTGTCCCTTGGGGGCGGGAGAGTTTCTACAATGAGCAGTTCTTC.

V is TRBV5-1 and J is TRBJ2-2; a weak D match, TRBD2 (7 bases). This CDR3 is built from 16 residues. Trimming cost V 6 bases and J 3 bases, with 18 bases left between them. The germline gives CDR1 SGHRS, CDR2 YFSETQ. CDR3 nucleotides: TGCGCCAGCAAGAGTTTCACAGGGAGGGACACCGGGGAGCTGTTTTTT. It codes for CASKSFTGRDTGELFF.

The chain employs TRBV19 and TRBJ2-5; D perhaps matches TRBD2 (6 bases). CDR1 is LNHDA, CDR2 SQIVND, per germline (reference sequence). V was cut by 2 bases and J by 2 bases, with 15 bases left in between. The CDR3 is 16 residues long. CDR3 DNA sequence: TGTGCCAGTAGTATACAAGACGGGAGTTGGCAAGAGACCCAGTACTTC. Encoded protein: CASSIQDGSWQETQYF.

V usage is TRBV19 and J usage is TRBJ2-4, with 7 bases aligning to TRBD2. CDR1 and CDR2 from the germline V gene are LNHDA and SQIVND (reference sequence). This CDR3 contains 16 residues. The junction had 15 bases not matched to a gene; V was cut back by 7 bases and J by 6 bases. In DNA, the CDR3 is TGTGCCAGTAAGGACGTTGGGAGACTAGCAGGAAACATTCAGTACTTC. Its protein product is CASKDVGRLAGNIQYF.

The V and J genes are TRBV18 and TRBJ2-1; no firm D call. This CDR3 has 19 amino acids. Germline assignment: CDR1 KGHSH and CDR2 LQKENI. V lost 0 bases to trimming and J lost 1 base, with 19 bases between them. The CDR3: CASSPPIGSRVGSYNEQFF. As DNA, the CDR3 is TGTGCCAGCTCACCACCTATCGGCTCCCGGGTCGGTTCCTACAATGAGCAGTTCTTC.

The chain is built from TRBV28 and TRBJ2-7, with D perhaps TRBD2 (7 bases). This CDR3 region has 20 residues. In germline, CDR1 is MDHEN, CDR2 SYDVKM. Trimming removed 10 bases from V and 0 bases from J, with 34 bases in between. The CDR3 sequence: CATSTKLQNSGGGFSYEQYF. The DNA for the CDR3 is TGTGCCACCTCCACCAAGCTACAGAATTCCGGCGGGGGCTTCTCCTACGAGCAGTACTTC. Based on the CDR3 plus reference TRBV28 and TRBJ2-7, the full variable domain is DVKVTQSSRYLVKRTGEKVFLECVQDMDHENMFWYRQDPGLGLRLIYFSYDVKMKEKGDIPEGYSVSREKKERFSLILESASTNQTSMYLCATSTKLQNSGGGFSYEQYFGPGTRLTVT.

The chain recombines TRBV13 with TRBJ1-3, with D hard to call. V was clipped by 1 base and J by 7 bases, with 17 bases between them. CDR3 length equals 16 residues. Germline CDR1 reads PRHDT; CDR2 reads FYEKMQ (reference sequence). CDR3 coding DNA: TGTGCCAGCAGCTTAGCCGTCGGGCCCACGGGGAACACCATATATTTT. Its translation is CASSLAVGPTGNTIYF.

The chain carries TRBV19 and TRBJ1-5; 7 nucleotides line up with TRBD1. The CDR3 contains 12 residues. Looked up from germline, CDR1 is LNHDA and CDR2 is SQIVND (reference sequence). The junction had 3 bases not matched to a gene; V was cut back by 5 bases and J by 8 bases. The CDR3 sequence: CASSAQGKPQHF. For the CDR3, the DNA is TGTGCCAGTAGTGCACAGGGGAAGCCCCAGCATTTT.

This clone has more than one count but fewer than ten. This chain connects TRBV25-1 to TRBJ2-1; D uncertain. V lost 4 bases, J lost 9 bases, and 7 bases lay in between. The CDR3 is made up of 11 amino acids. In germline, CDR1 is MGHDK, CDR2 SYGVNS. CDR3 coding DNA: TGTGCCAGCAGTGCGATGGGTGAGCAGTTCTTC. This gives the protein CASSAMGEQFF.

The gene calls are TRBV4-1 and TRBJ1-4, with 9 bases identical to TRBD1. The CDR3 is made up of 15 amino acids. The germline V gene has CDR1 MGHRA and CDR2 YSYEKL. V lost 1 base, J lost 5 bases, and 2 bases stayed unmatched. CDR3 in DNA: TGCGCCAGCAGCCAAGTGGGGACAGGGAATGAAAAACTGTTTTTT. Protein sequence: CASSQVGTGNEKLFF.